These 22 T cell receptor beta chains originate from one sample sequenced in a study of cytomegalovirus exposure and HLA in healthy donors. The PCR made use of 60 Vbeta and 13 Jbeta primers. Only in-frame clones appear in the TCRdb table, and some are missing; sequencing was by immunoSEQ multiplex PCR. The profile shows approximately 110,000 clones, around 75% of them singletons. Sequenced material: PBMCs. Every receptor here comes from a woman between 25 and 40 years old in good health and CMV-seronegative.

The CDR3: CASSSTGLAGGHEQFF. CDR3 sequence (DNA): TGTGCCAGCAGCTCGACTGGACTAGCGGGAGGACATGAGCAGTTCTTC. The chain is built from TRBV13 and TRBJ2-1; 14 bases are a match to TRBD2. V gave up 4 bases and J gave up 8 bases; unmatched junction bases: 7. The CDR3 sequence is 16 residues long. Germline values: CDR1 PRHDT, CDR2 FYEKMQ (reference sequence).

About this clone: An end of the junction differs from the germline gene, which may be a read error. J is TRBJ1-1 and V is TRBV7-9, with TRBD1 matching over 9 bases. CDR1 and CDR2 (germline): SEHNR, FQNEAQ (reference sequence). The CDR3 runs 15 residues. CDR3 sequence reads: CASSIAGQGNTEAFF. DNA for the CDR3: TGTGCCAGCAGCATAGCGGGACAGGGGAACACTGAAGCTTTCTTT.

V gene TRBV9 combines with J gene TRBJ2-2; possible D gene TRBD2, 6 bases. There are 16 residues in the CDR3. The germline CDR1 and CDR2 sequences are SGDLS and YYNGEE. The V end was cut by 3 bases, the J end by 0 bases, with 12 bases between. In DNA form, the CDR3 reads TGTGCCAGCAGCGCTGGCGGGGTCGCGAACACCGGGGAGCTGTTTTTT. Translated: CASSAGGVANTGELFF.

This clone was seen only a few times. The rearrangement joins TRBV4-1 to TRBJ1-6; TRBD1 agrees at 7 bases. This CDR3 comprises 16 residues. Trimming cost V 0 bases and J 10 bases; bases outside gene matches: 9. The germline CDR1 and CDR2 sequences are MGHRA and YSYEKL. CDR3 protein: CASSQEGTGVISPLHF. The CDR3 DNA is TGCGCCAGCAGCCAAGAAGGAACAGGGGTCATCTCACCCCTCCACTTT.

The CDR3 reads CASSQRPGTGMNTEAFF. DNA of the CDR3: TGTGCCAGCAGTCAACGTCCCGGGACAGGAATGAACACTGAAGCTTTCTTT. The V gene is TRBV2, the J gene TRBJ1-1; 8 bases map to TRBD1. Germline V gives CDR1 SNHLY, CDR2 FYNNEI. The CDR3 has 17 residues. The V segment lost 5 bases and the J segment 0 bases; nucleotides outside the gene matches: 11.

V and J are TRBV30 and TRBJ2-3, with no clear D. The V gene's germline CDR1 is GTSNPN and CDR2 SVGIG (reference sequence). CDR3 size: 14 residues. Trimming removed 2 bases from V and 0 bases from J, with 9 bases in between. This CDR3 reads CAWSWQRSTDTQYF. The CDR3 DNA reads as TGTGCCTGGAGTTGGCAGCGTAGCACAGATACGCAGTATTTT.

The chain employs TRBV19 and TRBJ1-5, with TRBD1 matching over 8 bases. The CDR3 is made up of 15 amino acids. Germline loops: CDR1 LNHDA, CDR2 SQIVND (reference sequence). The V segment lost 7 bases and the J segment 0 bases; nucleotides outside the gene matches: 5. CDR3 sequence (DNA): TGTGCCAGTACGGACAGGGTCCATAGCAATCAGCCCCAGCATTTT. Translating gives CASTDRVHSNQPQHF.

The chain joins TRBV4-3 to TRBJ1-4; possible D gene TRBD1, 5 bases. Deletions cut 5 bases from V and 8 bases from J, with 21 bases between. In germline, CDR1 is LGHNA, CDR2 YSLEER. The CDR3 totals 16 residues. The CDR3 reads CASSRGLGREMEKLFF. The CDR3 coding sequence is TGCGCCAGCAGCAGGGGCCTGGGCAGGGAAATGGAAAAACTGTTTTTT.

The sample holds a few counts of this clone. V usage is TRBV5-1 and J usage is TRBJ2-2; 13 nucleotides agree with TRBD2. The V segment lost 4 bases and the J segment 4 bases; nucleotides outside the gene matches: 7. CDR3 length: 17 amino acids. Germline V gene sequence: CDR1 SGHRS, CDR2 YFSETQ. CDR3 residues: CASSGHTSGRGTGELFF. Written as DNA, the CDR3 is TGCGCCAGCAGCGGGCATACTAGCGGGAGGGGCACCGGGGAGCTGTTTTTT.

The rearrangement joins TRBV19 to TRBJ1-6; TRBD1 might be the D (5 bases). V gave up 8 bases and J gave up 7 bases, with 12 bases separating them. The CDR3 length is 13 residues. The germline V gene has CDR1 LNHDA and CDR2 SQIVND (reference sequence). The CDR3 coding sequence is TGTGCCAGTCAGGGCATCTGGAATTCACCCCTCCACTTT. Amino acids: CASQGIWNSPLHF.

The rearrangement joins TRBV19 to TRBJ2-3; 7 nucleotides align to TRBD1. CDR1 LNHDA and CDR2 SQIVND come from the germline V gene (reference sequence). J lost 3 bases, V lost 3 bases, and 9 bases had no gene match. The CDR3 has 16 residues. The CDR3, as DNA: TGTGCCAGTAGTATCCAGACAGGGCAAAGGACAGATACGCAGTATTTT. It yields the protein CASSIQTGQRTDTQYF. Looking up the rest from reference TRBV19 and TRBJ2-3 gives the full variable domain: DGGITQSPKYLFRKEGQNVTLSCEQNLNHDAMYWYRQDPGQGLRLIYYSQIVNDFQKGDIAEGYSVSREKKESFPLTVTSAQKNPTAFYLCASSIQTGQRTDTQYFGPGTRLTVL.

The chain combines TRBV28 with TRBJ1-5, with D possibly being TRBD1 (5 bases). The germline CDR1 and CDR2 sequences are MDHEN and SYDVKM. The CDR3 covers 15 residues. Deletions cut 2 bases from V and 6 bases from J, with 14 bases between. The CDR3 DNA is TGTGCCAGCAGTTTAACCAGTCCCACAGGTCAGCCCCAGCATTTT. This encodes CASSLTSPTGQPQHF.

The rearrangement joins TRBV27 to TRBJ1-1, with 10 bases identical to TRBD1. The J segment lost 3 bases and the V segment lost 5 bases, leaving 6 bases of the junction unmatched. Germline CDR1 and CDR2: MNHEY and SMNVEV (reference sequence). The CDR3 is made up of 15 amino acids. CDR3 protein: CASSRDRGHDTEAFF. The CDR3 DNA sequence: TGTGCCAGCAGTCGAGACAGGGGGCACGACACTGAAGCTTTCTTT.

The rearrangement uses TRBV2 and TRBJ1-5; 8 nucleotides match TRBD1. Losses at the gene ends were 4 bases for V and 4 bases for J; bases not matched to a gene: 3. Per germline, CDR1 SNHLY and CDR2 FYNNEI. This CDR3 region has 14 residues. CDR3 protein: CASSGDRKNQPQHF. The CDR3 DNA follows: TGTGCCAGCAGTGGGGACAGGAAGAATCAGCCCCAGCATTTT.

The V call is TRBV19, the J call TRBJ1-1, with D perhaps TRBD1 (5 bases). This CDR3 has 14 residues. CDR1 is LNHDA and CDR2 is SQIVND in the germline V gene (reference sequence). The V and J ends lost 1 base and 6 bases respectively, with 12 bases between them. The CDR3 here is CASSIAGSSSEAFF. CDR3 sequence (DNA): TGTGCCAGTAGTATAGCAGGGTCTTCCTCTGAAGCTTTCTTT.

The rearrangement joins TRBV18 to TRBJ1-1; 11 bases match TRBD1. This CDR3 spans 17 amino acids. Trimming cost V 6 bases and J 0 bases; bases outside gene matches: 9. Germline loops: CDR1 KGHSH, CDR2 LQKENI. The CDR3 loop is CASSAGQGALMNTEAFF. DNA for the CDR3: TGTGCCAGCTCGGCAGGACAGGGGGCTCTCATGAACACTGAAGCTTTCTTT.

This clone was counted a single time. V gene TRBV6-5 combines with J gene TRBJ1-2, with 7 bases matching TRBD1. This CDR3 region has 13 residues. The V and J ends lost 6 bases and 4 bases, in that order; junction bases with no gene match: 5. CDR1 is MNHEY and CDR2 is SVGAGI in the germline V gene. The CDR3 nucleotides are TGTGCCAGCAGAAGACAGGGCTTCTATGGCTACACCTTC. Translating gives CASRRQGFYGYTF.

The genes are TRBV5-1 and TRBJ2-5, with D uncertain. Germline CDR1 SGHRS, CDR2 YFSETQ. With 4 bases removed from V and 0 bases from J, the gap between germline ends came to 4 bases. This CDR3 is 12 amino acids long. In DNA, the CDR3 is TGCGCCAGCAGCCTGTACCAAGAGACCCAGTACTTC. Translated, it gives CASSLYQETQYF.

This clone occurred a few times. This chain links TRBV30 with TRBJ1-1; 7 bases map to TRBD1. Germline V gene sequence: CDR1 GTSNPN, CDR2 SVGIG (reference sequence). The CDR3 sequence is 13 residues long. Germline trimming cut 3 bases from V and 5 bases from J; bases unmatched to any gene: 6. The CDR3 region is CAWSKTGDTEAFF. Here the CDR3 DNA reads TGTGCCTGGAGCAAAACAGGGGATACTGAAGCTTTCTTT. The full variable domain, with the rest looked up from reference TRBV30 and TRBJ1-1, is SQTIHQWPATLVQPVGSPLSLECTVEGTSNPNLYWYRQAAGRGLQLLFYSVGIGQISSEVPQNLSASRPQDRQFILSSKKLLLSDSGFYLCAWSKTGDTEAFFGQGTRLTVV.

This chain uses TRBV2 with TRBJ2-2; 9 bases line up with TRBD1. CDR1 is SNHLY, CDR2 FYNNEI, per germline. The CDR3 has 16 amino acids. The ends lost 9 bases at V and 2 bases at J; junction bases unmatched: 10. The CDR3 coding sequence is TGTGCCAGTACACCCCGGGACAGGGAAAACACCGGGGAGCTGTTTTTT. Translating gives CASTPRDRENTGELFF.

V gene TRBV12-5 combines with J gene TRBJ1-3; a possible D gene is TRBD1 (6 bases). The CDR3 has 17 residues. CDR1 and CDR2 from the germline V gene are LGHNT and FRNRAP. V gave up 7 bases and J gave up 0 bases, with 19 bases separating them. CDR3 coding DNA: TGTGCTAGTGCCACAATTTGGGACACCAGCTCTGGAAACACCATATATTTT. Amino acid sequence: CASATIWDTSSGNTIYF.

This clone showed up just a few times. This rearrangement joins TRBV5-1 to TRBJ1-1; D call uncertain. From germline, CDR1 is SGHRS and CDR2 YFSETQ. The CDR3 contains 15 residues. Trimming left V 4 bases short and J 2 bases short, with 15 bases between. DNA for the CDR3: TGCGCCAGCAGCCGGGTCGGGTCTAAAAACACTGAAGCTTTCTTT. It yields the protein CASSRVGSKNTEAFF.